This passage covers 16 T cell receptor beta chains from one sample sequenced in a study of cytomegalovirus exposure and HLA in healthy donors. Researchers ran the PCR with 60 Vbeta and 13 Jbeta primers. Libraries were prepared by immunoSEQ multiplex PCR; TCRdb keeps only in-frame clonotypes and omits some of them. There are some 120,000 clones in the sample; around 75% occur only once, and more than 7.5% lies in the top ten. The material sequenced was PBMCs. These receptors came from a woman in her forties or fifties in good health and CMV-seropositive.

The chain combines TRBV11-1 with TRBJ2-3; D might be TRBD2 (6 bases). The CDR3 covers 14 residues. The V gene's germline CDR1 is SGHAT and CDR2 FQDESV (reference sequence). Trimming took off 5 bases at V and 2 bases at J, with 11 bases between the two ends. This CDR3 is CASSARTNTDTQYF. The CDR3 DNA reads as TGTGCCAGCAGCGCTCGGACTAACACAGATACGCAGTATTTT.

V and J are TRBV5-4 and TRBJ1-2; 8 bases align to TRBD1. The germline CDR1 and CDR2 sequences are SGHNT and YYREEE (reference sequence). This CDR3 has 13 residues. Trimming at V came to 4 bases and at J to 5 bases, leaving 4 bases not matched to a gene. CDR3 sequence reads: CASSQGAGYGYTF. The CDR3 DNA reads TGTGCCAGCAGCCAGGGGGCGGGTTATGGCTACACCTTC. The variable domain in full, completed from reference TRBV5-4 and TRBJ1-2, reads ETGVTQSPTHLIKTRGQQVTLRCSSQSGHNTVSWYQQALGQGPQFIFQYYREEENGRGNFPPRFSGLQFPNYSSELNVNALELDDSALYLCASSQGAGYGYTFGSGTRLTVV.

This clone was seen just once. This chain uses TRBV9 with TRBJ2-3, with a weak D call TRBD2 (6 bases). In germline, CDR1 is SGDLS, CDR2 YYNGEE. The CDR3 loop spans 14 amino acids. V lost 4 bases and J lost 2, with 11 bases in between. For the CDR3, the DNA is TGTGCCAGCAGCCTGGAGGGGCCCACAGATACGCAGTATTTT. Its translation: CASSLEGPTDTQYF. Combining the CDR3 with reference TRBV9 and TRBJ2-3 gives the whole variable domain DSGVTQTPKHLITATGQRVTLRCSPRSGDLSVYWYQQSLDQGLQFLIQYYNGEERAKGNILERFSAQQFPDLHSELNLSSLELGDSALYFCASSLEGPTDTQYFGPGTRLTVL.

V gene TRBV7-9 combines with J gene TRBJ2-1; possible D gene TRBD2, 6 bases. The CDR3 is 16 amino acids. V shed 5 bases and J shed 1 base, with 15 bases lying between them. CDR1 and CDR2 (germline): SEHNR, FQNEAQ (reference sequence). CDR3 coding DNA: TGTGCCAGCAGCAAAACAGGTAGCGGATCCTACAATGAGCAGTTCTTC. Translation gives CASSKTGSGSYNEQFF.

With regard to this clone: The sample carries other DNA sequences with the same CDR3. The chain joins TRBV7-9 to TRBJ2-3; no definite D call. The CDR3 has 11 residues. V was trimmed by 4 bases and J by 6 bases, leaving 5 bases between them. CDR1 is SEHNR and CDR2 is FQNEAQ in the germline V gene (reference sequence). This CDR3 is CASSSSDTQYF. CDR3 bases: TGTGCCAGCAGCTCGTCGGATACGCAGTATTTT.

The CDR3 spells CASSLSGTSGNTIYF. CDR3 DNA: TGTGCCAGCAGCTTGAGTGGCACATCTGGAAACACCATATATTTT. This sequence joins TRBV5-4 and TRBJ1-3; D ambiguous. CDR1 is SGHNT, CDR2 YYREEE, per germline (reference sequence). V was trimmed by 1 base and J by 1 base, leaving 9 bases between them. CDR3 length equals 15 residues.

This clone showed up just a few times. DNA of the CDR3: TGTGCCAGTAGTAAAGACAGAAGCAATCAGCCCCAGCATTTT. Translating it yields CASSKDRSNQPQHF. The chain is built from TRBV19 and TRBJ1-5; D is possibly TRBD1 (5 bases). Trimming took 4 bases from V and 1 from J, leaving 8 bases between them. Germline CDR1 is LNHDA and CDR2 is SQIVND (reference sequence). The CDR3 is made up of 14 amino acids.

CDR3 loop: CAWSREPLDYGYTF. The CDR3 DNA reads as TGTGCCTGGAGCCGGGAACCTTTAGACTATGGCTACACCTTC. The rearrangement links TRBV30 to TRBJ1-2; D call uncertain. The CDR3 spans 14 residues. V lost 3 bases and J lost 3, with 14 bases in between. In germline, CDR1 is GTSNPN, CDR2 SVGIG (reference sequence).

The chain is built from TRBV7-2 and TRBJ2-3, with D maybe TRBD2 (5 bases). Germline loops: CDR1 SGHTA, CDR2 FQGNSA. The V end was cut by 1 base, the J end by 4 bases, with 9 bases between. CDR3 length: 14 amino acids. The CDR3 DNA reads as TGTGCCAGCAGCTTAGGAGGGATCCCAGATACGCAGTATTTT. Its protein product is CASSLGGIPDTQYF.

V and J are TRBV7-9 and TRBJ2-1, with 10 bases lining up with TRBD1. CDR3 length: 18 residues. Germline V gene data show CDR1 as SEHNR and CDR2 as FQNEAQ (reference sequence). Trimming cost V 2 bases and J 3 bases; bases outside gene matches: 10. Here the CDR3 reads CASSLNLPTGGSYNEQFF. The DNA for the CDR3 is TGTGCCAGCAGCTTAAATCTACCGACAGGGGGCAGCTACAATGAGCAGTTCTTC. The full variable domain, rest sourced from reference TRBV7-9 and TRBJ2-1, is DTGVSQNPRHKITKRGQNVTFRCDPISEHNRLYWYRQTLGQGPEFLTYFQNEAQLEKSRLLSDRFSAERPKGSFSTLEIQRTEQGDSAMYLCASSLNLPTGGSYNEQFFGPGTRLTVL.

The V call is TRBV18, the J call TRBJ1-1; 7 positions agree with TRBD1. V gave up 8 bases and J gave up 1 base; unmatched junction bases: 1. Looked up from germline, CDR1 is KGHSH and CDR2 is LQKENI. The CDR3 contains 12 residues. The CDR3 loop reads CASRTGNTEAFF. DNA for the CDR3: TGTGCCAGCCGGACAGGGAACACTGAAGCTTTCTTT.

This clone turned up a few times. This rearrangement joins TRBV27 to TRBJ2-2; 10 bases are a match to TRBD1. Germline assignment: CDR1 MNHEY and CDR2 SMNVEV (reference sequence). The CDR3 length is 16 residues. V was pared by 2 bases and J by 7 bases, with 7 bases of the junction left unmatched. CDR3 region: CASSLAIGTGVGELFF. CDR3 DNA: TGTGCCAGCAGTTTAGCCATTGGGACAGGGGTCGGGGAGCTGTTTTTT.

As concerns this clone: An end of the junction does not agree with germline; a read error may underlie this. The V call is TRBV7-7, the J call TRBJ1-4, with D possibly matching TRBD1 (5 bases). The germline V gene encodes CDR1 SSHAT and CDR2 FNYEAQ (reference sequence). CDR3 length equals 13 residues. CDR3 loop: CASSLAQGEKLFF. In DNA form, the CDR3 reads TGTGCTAGCAGCTTAGCGCAGGGTGAAAAACTGTTTTTT.

This rearrangement joins TRBV19 to TRBJ2-1; D unresolved. Trimming shortened V by 7 bases and J by 1 base, and 11 bases separated the two germline ends. Germline V gene lookup returns CDR1 LNHDA and CDR2 SQIVND (reference sequence). The CDR3 covers 14 residues. The CDR3 sequence is CASTTKHSYNEQFF. The DNA of the CDR3 is TGTGCCAGTACCACTAAACATTCCTACAATGAGCAGTTCTTC.

The CDR3 protein is CASSFDRGGGQPQHF. DNA for the CDR3: TGTGCCAGCAGCTTTGACAGGGGAGGCGGTCAGCCCCAGCATTTT. The V gene is TRBV7-2, the J gene TRBJ1-5; 8 bases map to TRBD1. Germline assignment: CDR1 SGHTA and CDR2 FQGNSA. CDR3 length equals 15 residues. The V and J ends lost 3 bases and 6 bases, in that order; junction bases with no gene match: 7.

The rearrangement uses TRBV6-5 and TRBJ1-2, with unresolved D. The CDR3 totals 13 residues. The germline gives CDR1 MNHEY, CDR2 SVGAGI. Trimming took off 4 bases at V and 1 base at J, with 7 bases between the two ends. CDR3 loop: CASSWGVNYGYTF. CDR3 DNA: TGTGCCAGCAGTTGGGGAGTTAACTATGGCTACACCTTC.